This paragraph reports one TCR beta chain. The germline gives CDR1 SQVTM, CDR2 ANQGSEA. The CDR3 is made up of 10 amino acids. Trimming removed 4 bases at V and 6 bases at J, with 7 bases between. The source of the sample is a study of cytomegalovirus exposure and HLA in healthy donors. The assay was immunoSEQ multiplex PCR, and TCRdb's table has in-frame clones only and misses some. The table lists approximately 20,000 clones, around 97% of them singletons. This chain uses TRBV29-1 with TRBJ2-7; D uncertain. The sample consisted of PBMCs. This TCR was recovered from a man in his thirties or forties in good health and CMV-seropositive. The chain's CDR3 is CSVGDSEQYF. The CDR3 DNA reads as TGCAGCGTTGGAGATAGCGAGCAGTACTTC.